Presented here are 29 T cell receptor beta chains from one specimen sequenced in a study of T cell responses to AZD1222 COVID-19 vaccine. Generated by immunoSEQ multiplex PCR, the TCRdb table keeps only in-frame clones and is missing some. This table holds 150,000 or so clones, roughly 90% found once. This material consisted of peripheral blood, taken on day 0 of AZD1222 vaccination. The receptors shown here come from an adult in good health.

The chain couples TRBV5-1 to TRBJ1-1; D gene ambiguous. The CDR3 has 16 amino acids. V was cut by 5 bases and J by 0 bases, with 17 bases left in between. Germline loops: CDR1 SGHRS, CDR2 YFSETQ. The DNA for the CDR3 is TGCGCCAGCAGACGGAGTAGGACGGAGATGAACACTGAAGCTTTCTTT. Protein sequence: CASRRSRTEMNTEAFF.

J is TRBJ1-1 and V is TRBV24-1; the D is unclear. Germline V gene sequence: CDR1 KGHDR, CDR2 SFDVKD. Trimming pared 2 bases from V and 0 bases from J, leaving 3 bases between. The CDR3 loop spans 13 amino acids. The CDR3 protein is CATSDSMNTEAFF. The CDR3, as DNA: TGTGCCACCAGTGATTCAATGAACACTGAAGCTTTCTTT.

This rearrangement joins TRBV7-2 to TRBJ1-1, with a weak D call TRBD1 (5 bases). Germline CDR1 SGHTA, CDR2 FQGNSA. The CDR3 is made up of 15 amino acids. The V end was cut by 2 bases, the J end by 1 base, with 11 bases between. This CDR3 reads CASSLLGTPNTEAFF. CDR3 coding DNA: TGTGCCAGCAGCTTACTTGGGACCCCGAACACTGAAGCTTTCTTT.

This chain links TRBV9 with TRBJ1-1, with D perhaps TRBD1 (5 bases). V was pared by 3 bases and J by 1 base, with 10 bases between. The CDR3 covers 14 residues. Germline CDR1 and CDR2: SGDLS and YYNGEE. CDR3 protein: CASSGSGANTEAFF. The CDR3 DNA is TGTGCCAGCAGCGGCTCCGGGGCGAACACTGAAGCTTTCTTT.

This clone was recorded only once. The V call is TRBV12-3 or TRBV12-4, the J call TRBJ2-5; D assignment may be TRBD1 or TRBD2 (5 bases each). Trimming left V 6 bases short and J 6 bases short, with 8 bases between. This CDR3 is built from 11 residues. The CDR3 bases are TGTGCCAGCAGGGGGGAGCAGACCCAGTACTTC. Encoded protein: CASRGEQTQYF.

The rearrangement joins TRBV5-1 to TRBJ1-4, with D tentatively TRBD1 (5 bases). Between the trimmed V and J ends, which lost 0 bases and 8 bases, there was a span of 20 bases. CDR1 is SGHRS and CDR2 is YFSETQ in the germline V gene. The CDR3 sequence is 17 residues long. For the CDR3, the DNA is TGCGCCAGCAGCTTGGGAGGAACGAGGGGAGTGGGGGAAAAACTGTTTTTT. Translating gives CASSLGGTRGVGEKLFF.

The chain is built from TRBV3-1 (or the pseudogene TRBV3-2) and TRBJ1-6; D possibly corresponds to TRBD1 (5 bases). This CDR3 has 15 amino acids. Trimming took off 7 bases at V and 9 bases at J, with 19 bases between the two ends. CDR1 and CDR2 from the germline V gene are LGHDT and YNNKEL (reference sequence). The CDR3 sequence is CASNIAQGRGSPLHF. The CDR3 bases are TGTGCCAGCAACATAGCCCAGGGACGGGGTTCACCCCTCCACTTT.

J is TRBJ2-1 and V is TRBV19, with D unresolved. CDR1 is LNHDA, CDR2 SQIVND, per germline (reference sequence). V lost 4 bases to trimming and J lost 6 bases, with 7 bases between them. CDR3 size: 12 residues. The CDR3: CASSNYRNEQFF. CDR3 coding DNA: TGTGCCAGTAGTAACTACCGCAATGAGCAGTTCTTC.

A note on this clone: A read error may produce the germline difference seen at one junction end. In DNA form, the CDR3 reads TGTGCCAGCTCCCAGCCGAACCTCTATTGGGTTGGAAAGAACTTC. Translating gives CASSQPNLYWVGKNF. The chain is built from TRBV18 and TRBJ2-7; no reliable D call. The V gene's germline CDR1 is KGHSH and CDR2 LQKENI. The CDR3 runs 15 residues.

V usage is TRBV28 and J usage is TRBJ2-7; TRBD2 aligns across 13 bases. CDR3 length: 15 residues. Per the germline V gene, CDR1 is MDHEN and CDR2 is SYDVKM. V lost 5 bases to trimming and J lost 3 bases; unmatched junction nucleotides: 4. The CDR3 bases are TGTGCCAGCAGTCCTAGGACTAGCGGGAGCTACGAGCAGTACTTC. Encoded protein: CASSPRTSGSYEQYF.

The rearrangement uses TRBV11-2 and TRBJ1-1; D not certain. CDR1 is SGHAT, CDR2 FQNNGV, per germline. This CDR3 has 18 amino acids. V was shortened by 4 bases and J by 1 base, with 22 bases between the two germline ends. CDR3 nucleotide sequence: TGTGCCAGCAGCTCGCGGTCCCACTACCTCACACGGAACACTGAAGCTTTCTTT. Protein product: CASSSRSHYLTRNTEAFF. Full variable domain (rest looked up from reference TRBV11-2 and TRBJ1-1): EAGVAQSPRYKIIEKRQSVAFWCNPISGHATLYWYQQILGQGPKLLIQFQNNGVVDDSQLPKDRFSAERLKGVDSTLKIQPAKLEDSAVYLCASSSRSHYLTRNTEAFFGQGTRLTVV.

The J gene is TRBJ1-4, the V gene TRBV6-2 or TRBV6-3; 9 nucleotides align to TRBD1. V shed 6 bases, J shed 4 bases, and the junction held 9 bases outside the gene matches. The CDR3 covers 16 residues. The germline gives CDR1 MNHEY, CDR2 SVGEGT. The DNA of the CDR3 is TGTGCCAGCAGCGTTGCCGGACAGGGGCTTAATGAAAAACTGTTTTTT. This gives the protein CASSVAGQGLNEKLFF.

The chain combines TRBV2 with TRBJ1-3, with D perhaps matching TRBD1 (5 bases). Germline V gene sequence: CDR1 SNHLY, CDR2 FYNNEI. This CDR3 contains 14 residues. The ends were cut back, 10 bases at V and 1 base at J, with 14 bases in the middle. The CDR3 protein is CATSGRGSGNTIYF. The CDR3 nucleotides are TGTGCCACCTCCGGACGGGGGTCTGGAAACACCATATATTTT. Full variable domain (missing parts from reference TRBV2 and TRBJ1-3): EPEVTQTPSHQVTQMGQEVILRCVPISNHLYFYWYRQILGQKVEFLVSFYNNEISEKSEIFDDQFSVERPDGSNFTLKIRSTKLEDSAMYFCATSGRGSGNTIYFGEGSWLTVV.

V is TRBV10-2 and J is TRBJ2-5; TRBD2 might be the D (6 bases). There are 14 residues in the CDR3. Germline CDR1 and CDR2: WSHSY and SAAADI. Trimming shortened V by 1 base and J by 5 bases, and 11 bases separated the two germline ends. This CDR3 reads CASSEWGESETQYF. CDR3 nucleotide sequence: TGCGCCAGCAGTGAGTGGGGGGAGTCTGAGACCCAGTACTTC.

The chain joins TRBV9 to TRBJ2-3, with 11 bases lining up with TRBD1. This CDR3 has 16 residues. With 1 base clipped from V and 3 bases from J, the junction kept 4 bases outside the gene matches. The germline V gene encodes CDR1 SGDLS and CDR2 YYNGEE. CDR3 sequence reads: CASSVSGQGATDTQYF. In DNA, the CDR3 is TGTGCCAGCAGCGTATCCGGACAGGGGGCGACAGATACGCAGTATTTT.

The rearrangement uses TRBV9 and TRBJ1-5; D remains unclear. The CDR3 covers 13 residues. Trimming cost V 0 bases and J 7 bases, with 8 bases left between them. The germline CDR1 and CDR2 sequences are SGDLS and YYNGEE. CDR3 DNA sequence: TGTGCCAGCAGCGTAGATTCAGACCAGCCCCAGCATTTT. Residues: CASSVDSDQPQHF.

Only one count was recorded for this clone. The chain carries TRBV10-3 and TRBJ1-6; D is unresolved. Germline CDR1 reads ENHRY; CDR2 reads SYGVKD. This CDR3 region has 20 residues. Trimming took off 0 bases at V and 0 bases at J, with 18 bases between the two ends. CDR3 DNA: TGTGCCATCAGTGAGTCGGGCGTTTTGTCCGGCGCCTCCTATAATTCACCCCTCCACTTT. Residues: CAISESGVLSGASYNSPLHF.

The rearrangement links TRBV19 to TRBJ1-1; no definite D call. Deletions cut 3 bases from V and 5 bases from J, with 10 bases between. Germline values: CDR1 LNHDA, CDR2 SQIVND (reference sequence). The CDR3 runs 13 residues. The CDR3 coding sequence is TGTGCCAGTAGTATGGGGTTCGGTACTGAAGCTTTCTTT. Translated: CASSMGFGTEAFF. Complete variable domain (other parts from reference TRBV19 and TRBJ1-1): DGGITQSPKYLFRKEGQNVTLSCEQNLNHDAMYWYRQDPGQGLRLIYYSQIVNDFQKGDIAEGYSVSREKKESFPLTVTSAQKNPTAFYLCASSMGFGTEAFFGQGTRLTVV.

The rearrangement links TRBV6-2 or TRBV6-3 to TRBJ1-5; D is possibly TRBD1 (5 bases). From germline, CDR1 is MNHEY and CDR2 SVGEGT. V lost 4 bases to trimming and J lost 3 bases, with 10 bases between them. This CDR3 is 14 amino acids long. The CDR3 nucleotides read TGTGCCAGCAGTTTACGACAGCTCAATCAGCCCCAGCATTTT. Its protein product is CASSLRQLNQPQHF.

V usage is TRBV5-1 and J usage is TRBJ1-1; D may be TRBD1 (6 bases). The germline V gene encodes CDR1 SGHRS and CDR2 YFSETQ. Trimming took off 3 bases at V and 9 bases at J, with 21 bases between the two ends. This CDR3 is 15 amino acids long. The CDR3 region is CASSSPGLRGAQAFF. For the CDR3, the DNA is TGCGCCAGCAGCTCGCCAGGTCTCAGGGGCGCTCAAGCTTTCTTT.

This chain uses TRBV6-6 with TRBJ1-6; D is perhaps TRBD1 (5 bases). Germline CDR1 reads MNHNY; CDR2 reads SVGAGI (reference sequence). Trimming pared 9 bases from V and 6 bases from J, leaving 15 bases between. This CDR3 has 14 amino acids. The CDR3 nucleotides read TGTGCCAGTTGGACCGGGGCGGTTAATTCACCCCTCCACTTT. This codes for CASWTGAVNSPLHF.

This chain joins TRBV6-5 and TRBJ1-2; tentatively, D is TRBD1 (5 bases). The CDR3 is made up of 13 amino acids. Per germline, CDR1 MNHEY and CDR2 SVGAGI. Between the trimmed V and J ends, which lost 4 bases and 8 bases, there was a span of 14 bases. The CDR3 reads CASSSRVRQGYTF. CDR3 bases: TGTGCCAGCAGTTCCAGGGTCCGCCAAGGCTACACCTTC.

The chain uses TRBV6-5 and TRBJ1-1, with D hard to call. Deletions cut 7 bases from V and 2 bases from J, with 11 bases between. Looked up from germline, CDR1 is MNHEY and CDR2 is SVGAGI. The CDR3 sequence is 13 residues long. The CDR3 nucleotides are TGTGCCAGCAATCTCCCGGGTAACACTGAAGCTTTCTTT. It encodes CASNLPGNTEAFF.

The chain combines TRBV5-6 with TRBJ1-1; 10 bases are shared with TRBD1. The CDR3 extends over 18 amino acids. CDR1 and CDR2 from the germline V gene are SGHDT and YYEEEE. Trimming cost V 3 bases and J 0 bases; bases outside gene matches: 11. CDR3 loop: CASSWKGQGILMNTEAFF. The CDR3 nucleotides are TGTGCCAGCAGCTGGAAGGGACAGGGGATCTTAATGAACACTGAAGCTTTCTTT.

This chain links TRBV11-2 with TRBJ2-5; no firm D call. This CDR3 region has 13 residues. The germline V and J ends were trimmed by 2 bases and 0 bases, with 4 bases remaining between them. The V gene's germline CDR1 is SGHAT and CDR2 FQNNGV. As DNA, the CDR3 is TGTGCCAGCAGCTTAAATAACCAAGAGACCCAGTACTTC. Its translation is CASSLNNQETQYF.

The genes are TRBV6-1 and TRBJ2-5, with 12 bases aligning to TRBD2. Germline trimming cut 0 bases from V and 2 bases from J; bases unmatched to any gene: 4. CDR3 size: 17 residues. CDR1 is MNHNS and CDR2 is SASEGT in the germline V gene. The CDR3 DNA reads as TGTGCCAGCAGTGAAGCGTTCACTAGCGGGGGGCAAGAGACCCAGTACTTC. This translates into CASSEAFTSGGQETQYF.

The chain carries TRBV27 and TRBJ2-1, with 10 bases that match TRBD1. The CDR3 extends over 15 amino acids. Trimming cost V 10 bases and J 4 bases; bases outside gene matches: 10. Germline loops: CDR1 MNHEY, CDR2 SMNVEV (reference sequence). The CDR3 DNA is TGTGCCAACTCTTTTAAGGGACAGGGGTACAATGAGCAGTTCTTC. Translating gives CANSFKGQGYNEQFF.

The chain employs TRBV3-1 (or the pseudogene TRBV3-2) and TRBJ1-5; D is perhaps TRBD1 (5 bases). This CDR3 is 14 amino acids long. V lost 1 base and J 3 bases, leaving 7 bases between the germline ends. CDR1 is LGHDT, CDR2 YNNKEL, per germline (reference sequence). For the CDR3, the DNA is TGTGCCAGCAGCCAAGGACAGATCAATCAGCCCCAGCATTTT. Its translation: CASSQGQINQPQHF.

The V and J genes are TRBV19 and TRBJ2-2; 9 nucleotides line up with TRBD2. The trim removed 5 bases at V and 6 bases at J, leaving 13 bases unmatched. The CDR3 has 17 residues. Germline V gene lookup returns CDR1 LNHDA and CDR2 SQIVND (reference sequence). CDR3 DNA sequence: TGTGCCAGTAGTCCCGGTTTGCTAGCGGGAATAGCCGGGGAGCTGTTTTTT. This sequence encodes CASSPGLLAGIAGELFF. The full variable domain, its missing parts supplied by reference TRBV19 and TRBJ2-2, is DGGITQSPKYLFRKEGQNVTLSCEQNLNHDAMYWYRQDPGQGLRLIYYSQIVNDFQKGDIAEGYSVSREKKESFPLTVTSAQKNPTAFYLCASSPGLLAGIAGELFFGEGSRLTVL.